The clone carrying this T cell receptor beta chain was seen at least ten times. Antigen specificity is unknown. Genomic DNA served as template for TCR beta VDJ and CDR3 profiling. TCRdb re-analysed the reads in MiXCR, keeping a single row per CDR3 protein. This sample has hundreds of thousands of distinct CDR3 sequences, with 65% to 75% found just once. The sample originates from a study of CD8+CD57+ T cells in acquired aplastic anemia. Looking at the study overall: Sorted CD4+ plus CD8+ cells gave DNA averaging roughly 2.9 ug. Reads per healthy sample averaged approximately 10 million (CD4+) and fewer than 13 million (CD8+). Study outcomes and limitations: Patients and controls were not found to differ significantly in CD8+ Simpson's diversity. It was found that under 30 CD8+ CDR3 sequences were shared between patients and controls.

Germline-derived CDR1 and CDR2 are SGDLS and YYNGEE. The CDR3 runs 14 residues. Trimming took 1 base from V and 2 from J, leaving 9 bases between them. The sequenced sample consisted of sorted CD4+, CD8+, or CD8+CD57+ T cells (not recorded which) from PBMCs. This chain connects TRBV9 to TRBJ2-5; tentatively, D is TRBD2 (6 bases). This TCR derives from a human donor in good health, serving as a control. CDR3 DNA: TGTGCCAGCAGCGTACAAGGGACTCAAGAGACCCAGTACTTC. It encodes CASSVQGTQETQYF.